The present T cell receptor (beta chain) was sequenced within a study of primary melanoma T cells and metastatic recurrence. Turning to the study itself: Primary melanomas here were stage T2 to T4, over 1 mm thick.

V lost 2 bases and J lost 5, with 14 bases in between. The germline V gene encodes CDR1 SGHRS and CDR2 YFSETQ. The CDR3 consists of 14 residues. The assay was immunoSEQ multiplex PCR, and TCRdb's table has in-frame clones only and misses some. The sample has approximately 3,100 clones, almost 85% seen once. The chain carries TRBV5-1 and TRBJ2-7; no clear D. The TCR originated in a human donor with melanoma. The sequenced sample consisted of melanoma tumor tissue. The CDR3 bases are TGCGCCAGCAGCTTCGGCCTGCCTCGGGACGAGCAGTACTTC. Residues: CASSFGLPRDEQYF.